The clone carrying this T cell receptor beta chain was observed at least ten times. As yet, its antigen is unknown. TCR beta CDR3 sequences were amplified from RNA transcripts. RT-PCR in the first round (using the HTBI primer set) targeted the TCR CDR3. TCRdb analysed the multiplex PCR reads with MiXCR anew, one entry per CDR3 protein. The table includes approximately 590,000 distinct CDR3 sequences, less than 20% detected once. The data were taken from a study of T cells in Graves' hyperthyroidism and ophthalmopathy. Study-wide findings and caveats: From stable hyperthyroidism, ophthalmopathy was set apart by a 13 V-J model. Among thyroid clonotypes expanded above 0.001, most also appeared in blood.

CDR1 is SGHTA and CDR2 is FQGNSA in the germline V gene. The germline V and J ends were trimmed by 1 base and 4 bases, with 21 bases remaining between them. This CDR3 is built from 18 residues. Stability of Graves' hyperthyroidism was defined as absent ophthalmopathy progression within 18 months. This receptor was identified in a woman aged 30 to 39 with Graves' hyperthyroidism. What was sequenced was blood. This rearrangement joins TRBV7-2 to TRBJ2-3; possible D gene TRBD1, 6 bases. The CDR3 DNA is TGTGCCAGCAGCTTAGGATACAGGGCCCTCTTGGGCCCAGATACGCAGTATTTT. Residues: CASSLGYRALLGPDTQYF.